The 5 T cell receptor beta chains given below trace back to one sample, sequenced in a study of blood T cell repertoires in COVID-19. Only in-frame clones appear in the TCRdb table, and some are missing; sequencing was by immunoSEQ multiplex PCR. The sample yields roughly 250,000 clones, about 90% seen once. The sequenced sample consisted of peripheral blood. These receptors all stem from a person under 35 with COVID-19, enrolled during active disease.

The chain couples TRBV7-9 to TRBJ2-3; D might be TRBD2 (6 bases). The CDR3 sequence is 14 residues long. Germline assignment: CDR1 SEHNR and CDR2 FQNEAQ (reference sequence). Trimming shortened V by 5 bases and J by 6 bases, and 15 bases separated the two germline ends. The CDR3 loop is CASSPWWDLDTQYF. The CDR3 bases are TGTGCCAGCAGCCCCTGGTGGGACTTGGATACGCAGTATTTT.

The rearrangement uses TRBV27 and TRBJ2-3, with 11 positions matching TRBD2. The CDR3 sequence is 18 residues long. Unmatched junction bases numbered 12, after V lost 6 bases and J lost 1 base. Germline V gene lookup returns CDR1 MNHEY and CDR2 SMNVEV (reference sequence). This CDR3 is CASSPPASGRWGTDTQYF. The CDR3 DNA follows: TGTGCCAGCAGCCCTCCGGCTAGCGGGAGGTGGGGCACAGATACGCAGTATTTT.

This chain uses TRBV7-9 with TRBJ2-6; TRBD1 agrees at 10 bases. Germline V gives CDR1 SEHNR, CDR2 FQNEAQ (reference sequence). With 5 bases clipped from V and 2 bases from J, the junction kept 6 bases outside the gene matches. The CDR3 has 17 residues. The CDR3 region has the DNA TGTGCCAGCAGCCCGACAGGGGGCGGCGCTGGGGCCAACGTCCTGACTTTC. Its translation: CASSPTGGGAGANVLTF.

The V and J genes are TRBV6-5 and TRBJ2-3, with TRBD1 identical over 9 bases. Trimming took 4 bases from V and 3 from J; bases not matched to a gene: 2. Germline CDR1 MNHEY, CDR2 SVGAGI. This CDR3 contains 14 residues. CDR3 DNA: TGTGCCAGCAGTTCCGGACAGGGGACAGATACGCAGTATTTT. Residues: CASSSGQGTDTQYF.

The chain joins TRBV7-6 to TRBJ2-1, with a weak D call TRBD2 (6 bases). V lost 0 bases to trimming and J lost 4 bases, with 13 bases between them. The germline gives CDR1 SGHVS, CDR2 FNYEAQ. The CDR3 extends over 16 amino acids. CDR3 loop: CASSLAGGEEYNEQFF. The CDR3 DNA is TGTGCCAGCAGCTTAGCGGGGGGTGAGGAGTACAATGAGCAGTTCTTC.